One sample yielded the 19 T cell receptor beta chains listed below, sequenced in a study of cytomegalovirus exposure and HLA in healthy donors. Primers included in the PCR were 60 Vbeta and 13 Jbeta primers. Libraries were prepared by immunoSEQ multiplex PCR; TCRdb keeps only in-frame clonotypes and omits some of them. The sample carries 90,000 or so clones, 70% to 75% recorded once. The sequencing sample was made of PBMCs. The receptors here all came from a woman aged 18-29 years in good health and CMV-seropositive.

V and J are TRBV14 and TRBJ1-2, with 7 bases matching TRBD1. This CDR3 spans 13 amino acids. CDR1 is SGHDN and CDR2 is FVKESK in the germline V gene. The V segment lost 4 bases and the J segment 4 bases; nucleotides outside the gene matches: 3. In nucleotides, the CDR3 is TGTGCCAGCAGCCTAAGGGGGCTCTATGGCTACACCTTC. Residues: CASSLRGLYGYTF.

This chain uses TRBV7-6 with TRBJ1-6; the D gene is possibly TRBD1 (6 bases). V dropped 4 bases and J dropped 5 bases, with 6 bases sitting between them. The CDR3 has 13 residues. The germline V gene has CDR1 SGHVS and CDR2 FNYEAQ. The CDR3 DNA follows: TGTGCCAGCAGCTCAGGGGATAATTCACCCCTCCACTTT. Protein product: CASSSGDNSPLHF.

The chain recombines TRBV19 with TRBJ1-6, with 7 bases that match TRBD1. The germline V gene has CDR1 LNHDA and CDR2 SQIVND (reference sequence). The J segment lost 8 bases and the V segment lost 5 bases, leaving 3 bases of the junction unmatched. This CDR3 is built from 13 residues. CDR3 DNA: TGTGCCAGTAGTCTTGGGACAGATTCACCCCTCCACTTT. Translated, it gives CASSLGTDSPLHF.

V and J are TRBV9 and TRBJ1-1; a possible D gene is TRBD1 (5 bases). V dropped 7 bases and J dropped 1 base, with 14 bases sitting between them. This CDR3 spans 14 amino acids. Germline CDR1 SGDLS, CDR2 YYNGEE. This CDR3 reads CASGWGGSNTEAFF. The CDR3, as DNA: TGTGCCAGCGGGTGGGGCGGATCGAACACTGAAGCTTTCTTT.

This clone was counted a few times. The rearrangement links TRBV9 to TRBJ2-3; 7 nucleotides align to TRBD2. CDR1 and CDR2 (germline): SGDLS, YYNGEE. The CDR3 is made up of 15 amino acids. V trimming: 3 bases; J trimming: 2 bases; junction bases outside the gene matches: 6. This CDR3 is CASSADSGDTDTQYF. The CDR3 nucleotides read TGTGCCAGCAGCGCCGACAGCGGGGACACAGATACGCAGTATTTT.

J is TRBJ1-4 and V is TRBV4-3; a weak D match, TRBD1 (5 bases). Germline lookup yields CDR1 LGHNA and CDR2 YSLEER. The CDR3 length is 14 residues. The V and J ends lost 2 bases and 11 bases respectively, with 15 bases between them. The CDR3 protein is CASSQTSSGSKLFF. CDR3 nucleotide sequence: TGCGCCAGCAGCCAAACTTCTTCAGGGTCGAAACTGTTTTTT.

This chain joins TRBV10-2 and TRBJ1-1, with TRBD1 matching over 9 bases. The V gene end was trimmed by 6 bases and the J gene end by 5 bases; junction bases not matched to a gene: 4. The CDR3 contains 13 residues. CDR1 and CDR2 from the germline V gene are WSHSY and SAAADI. CDR3 bases: TGCGCCAGCAGGGACAGGGGAGGAACTGAAGCTTTCTTT. This encodes CASRDRGGTEAFF.

In this sample, this clone turned up a few times. CDR3 sequence (DNA): TGTGCCAGCAGTTTCTTAGCGGGGTACACCGGGGAGCTGTTTTTT. Encoded protein: CASSFLAGYTGELFF. The chain has TRBV27 and TRBJ2-2; 8 bases fit TRBD2. The J segment lost 3 bases and the V segment lost 3 bases, leaving 3 bases of the junction unmatched. This CDR3 is built from 15 residues. Germline CDR1 reads MNHEY; CDR2 reads SMNVEV (reference sequence).

The rearrangement links TRBV10-1 to TRBJ2-7; 9 bases match TRBD2. The V gene's germline CDR1 is WNHNN and CDR2 SYGVQD (reference sequence). The ends lost 9 bases at V and 0 bases at J; junction bases unmatched: 3. The CDR3 runs to 13 residues. CDR3 in DNA: TGCGCCAGACCTAGCGGGGACTCCTACGAGCAGTACTTC. It yields the protein CARPSGDSYEQYF.

The chain combines TRBV7-2 with TRBJ2-5; 11 bases agree with TRBD2. The V gene's germline CDR1 is SGHTA and CDR2 FQGNSA. V lost 3 bases, J lost 5 bases, and 11 bases stayed unmatched. CDR3 length: 17 amino acids. The CDR3 spells CASSFRLAGPGGETQYF. The CDR3 DNA reads TGTGCCAGCAGCTTCCGACTAGCGGGGCCCGGGGGTGAGACCCAGTACTTC.

Here the CDR3 reads CASSLGTGDSPLHF. The CDR3, as DNA: TGCGCCAGCAGCTTGGGGACAGGGGATTCACCCCTCCACTTT. This rearrangement joins TRBV5-1 to TRBJ1-6; 9 nucleotides agree with TRBD1. The V gene end was trimmed by 0 bases and the J gene end by 8 bases; junction bases not matched to a gene: 0. The CDR3 is made up of 14 amino acids. Per germline, CDR1 SGHRS and CDR2 YFSETQ.

This sequence joins TRBV4-1 and TRBJ2-5; 13 nucleotides match TRBD2. V trimming: 6 bases; J trimming: 4 bases; junction bases outside the gene matches: 5. The CDR3 is made up of 15 amino acids. Germline V gives CDR1 MGHRA, CDR2 YSYEKL. CDR3 in DNA: TGCGCCAGCAGTCTTCGGACTAGCGGGAGAGAGACCCAGTACTTC. Protein: CASSLRTSGRETQYF.

There are a few counts of this clone. The CDR3 is CASRGTNRGTEQFF. As DNA, the CDR3 is TGTGCCAGCAGGGGTACAAACAGGGGCACTGAGCAGTTCTTC. The chain joins TRBV7-8 to TRBJ2-1; TRBD1 aligns across 7 bases. The germline gives CDR1 SGHVS, CDR2 FQNEAQ. Trimming at V came to 6 bases and at J to 9 bases, leaving 11 bases not matched to a gene. The length of the CDR3 is 14 residues.

This clone showed up just a few times. The chain carries TRBV25-1 and TRBJ2-7; 7 bases align to TRBD1. J was trimmed by 7 bases and V by 1 base; bases with no gene match: 10. This CDR3 is 15 amino acids long. The germline V gene encodes CDR1 MGHDK and CDR2 SYGVNS. CDR3 nucleotides: TGTGCCAGCAGTGAATTCGACAGGGTCGAAAATGAGCAGTACTTC. Amino acids: CASSEFDRVENEQYF.

The chain couples TRBV9 to TRBJ2-1; TRBD2 matches 8 bases. V shed 0 bases, J shed 0 bases, and the junction held 2 bases outside the gene matches. CDR1 and CDR2 from the germline V gene are SGDLS and YYNGEE. The CDR3 has 16 residues. The CDR3: CASSVGLAGSYNEQFF. Written as DNA, the CDR3 is TGTGCCAGCAGCGTAGGCCTAGCGGGCTCCTACAATGAGCAGTTCTTC.

The chain joins TRBV19 to TRBJ2-1; 10 nucleotides match TRBD1. V shed 8 bases, J shed 3 bases, and the junction held 7 bases outside the gene matches. This CDR3 comprises 15 residues. Germline-derived CDR1 and CDR2 are LNHDA and SQIVND (reference sequence). The CDR3 bases are TGTGCCAGTCGACAGGGGGCCGCGGGCTACAATGAGCAGTTCTTC. It translates to CASRQGAAGYNEQFF.

The chain joins TRBV4-3 to TRBJ1-5; D gene ambiguous. The V end lost 0 bases, the J end lost 4 bases, and 10 bases lay between the germline ends. The CDR3 length is 15 residues. Germline V gene sequence: CDR1 LGHNA, CDR2 YSLEER. The CDR3 nucleotides are TGCGCCAGCAGCCAAGACTCCGGTCTTAATCAGCCCCAGCATTTT. This gives the protein CASSQDSGLNQPQHF.

The chain couples TRBV28 to TRBJ2-7; 8 bases are a match to TRBD1. The CDR3 runs to 11 residues. Germline V gene lookup returns CDR1 MDHEN and CDR2 SYDVKM. Trimming at V came to 6 bases and at J to 9 bases, leaving 4 bases not matched to a gene. The CDR3 region has the DNA TGTGCCAGCAGGTCAGACAGGGGGCAGTACTTC. Residues: CASRSDRGQYF.

V is TRBV10-3 and J is TRBJ2-2; TRBD1 is a possible D gene (6 bases). The CDR3 sequence is 15 residues long. The germline V gene encodes CDR1 ENHRY and CDR2 SYGVKD. Trimming left V 3 bases short and J 1 base short, with 9 bases between. Here the CDR3 DNA reads TGTGCCATCAGTGACGGGACATTGAACACCGGGGAGCTGTTTTTT. This translates into CAISDGTLNTGELFF.